This entry lists 25 T cell receptor beta chains sequenced from one sample in a study of blood T cell repertoires in COVID-19 (dated by TCRdb to 2020 to 2022). Library preparation was by the immunoSEQ multiplex PCR assay. TCRdb provides this immuneACCESS table in a form limited to in-frame rearrangements. Some clones are lacking; in checked studies, under half of them reflect an unresolved V gene, and why the rest are absent is not known. Present in this sample are about 160,000 clones, 75% to 90% of which were seen just once. The biggest ten clones account for over 4% of the sample. The sequencing input was PBMCs or T cells enriched from blood (not recorded which). The receptors originated from a woman aged 40 to 55 who had been exposed to COVID-19.

This clone was seen once. The CDR3 nucleotides read TGTGCCAGCAGCTCCAAGGCGGACTGGAGCTCCTACAATGAGCAGTTCTTC. Translated, it gives CASSSKADWSSYNEQFF. The V gene is TRBV7-3, the J gene TRBJ2-1; D possibly corresponds to TRBD2 (5 bases). Germline V CDR1 and CDR2: SGHTA, FQGTGA. The CDR3 length is 17 residues. V was shortened by 4 bases and J by 0 bases, with 16 bases between the two germline ends.

In DNA form, the CDR3 reads TGTGCCAGCAGCTTAGTGAGCGGGAGGGCCGGGAACAATGAGCAGTTCTTC. Protein sequence: CASSLVSGRAGNNEQFF. The rearrangement links TRBV7-2 to TRBJ2-1; 10 bases line up with TRBD2. The CDR3 is 17 amino acids. The trim removed 1 base at V and 5 bases at J, leaving 8 bases unmatched. CDR1 and CDR2 from the germline V gene are SGHTA and FQGNSA.

The chain is built from TRBV12-5 and TRBJ1-1; a weak D match, TRBD1 (5 bases). Germline V gene sequence: CDR1 LGHNT, CDR2 FRNRAP. This CDR3 is 16 amino acids long. Trimming pared 5 bases from V and 1 base from J, leaving 17 bases between. CDR3 residues: CASGGPGAEANTEAFF. Written as DNA, the CDR3 is TGTGCTAGTGGTGGCCCTGGGGCGGAAGCGAACACTGAAGCTTTCTTT.

CDR3 DNA sequence: TGTGCCAGCAGTGCTGAGTTGGGAGCTAACTATGGCTACACCTTC. Translating gives CASSAELGANYGYTF. V gene TRBV2 combines with J gene TRBJ1-2; D unresolved. Germline loops: CDR1 SNHLY, CDR2 FYNNEI. CDR3 length: 15 amino acids. Trimming shortened V by 4 bases and J by 0 bases, and 12 bases separated the two germline ends. The variable domain in full, with the rest retrieved from reference TRBV2 and TRBJ1-2, is EPEVTQTPSHQVTQMGQEVILRCVPISNHLYFYWYRQILGQKVEFLVSFYNNEISEKSEIFDDQFSVERPDGSNFTLKIRSTKLEDSAMYFCASSAELGANYGYTFGSGTRLTVV.

V and J are TRBV4-3 and TRBJ2-1; D not resolved. Germline V gene sequence: CDR1 LGHNA, CDR2 YSLEER. The CDR3 runs to 15 residues. The V end was cut by 1 base, the J end by 4 bases, with 11 bases between. CDR3 in amino acids: CASSQGLREYNEQFF. The CDR3 coding sequence is TGCGCCAGCAGCCAAGGCCTGAGAGAATACAATGAGCAGTTCTTC.

As regards this clone: The junction departs from germline at one end; a sequencing error may be responsible. The chain has TRBV27 and TRBJ2-1; D may be TRBD1 (5 bases). The germline V gene has CDR1 MNHEY and CDR2 SMNVEV (reference sequence). The CDR3 has 15 residues. CDR3 protein: CASSLSRQPYNEQFF. The CDR3, as DNA: TGTGCCAGCAGTCTATCTAGACAGCCTTACAATGAGCAGTTCTTC.

This clone has only a few counts. V gene TRBV7-2 combines with J gene TRBJ2-3; the D gene is possibly TRBD1 (6 bases). This CDR3 region has 15 residues. Germline CDR1 is SGHTA and CDR2 is FQGNSA. Trimming stripped 4 bases from V and 2 bases from J, with 13 bases between. CDR3: CASSSWTDYTDTQYF. The CDR3 nucleotides read TGTGCCAGCAGCTCTTGGACAGACTACACAGATACGCAGTATTTT.

V and J are TRBV4-1 and TRBJ2-7; D remains unclear. The germline V gene has CDR1 MGHRA and CDR2 YSYEKL. The CDR3 length is 15 residues. V lost 0 bases and J 0 bases, leaving 9 bases between the germline ends. The CDR3 DNA is TGCGCCAGCAGCCAAGATTGGCCTAGCTCCTACGAGCAGTACTTC. Protein: CASSQDWPSSYEQYF.

The chain employs TRBV5-1 and TRBJ2-1; no definite D call. Germline V gives CDR1 SGHRS, CDR2 YFSETQ. The CDR3 is 14 residues long. Trimming removed 4 bases from V and 6 bases from J, with 14 bases in between. The CDR3 reads CASSPAIRSNEQFF. As DNA, the CDR3 is TGCGCCAGCAGCCCAGCGATCCGGAGCAATGAGCAGTTCTTC. The entire variable domain, with the rest obtained from reference TRBV5-1 and TRBJ2-1, is as follows: KAGVTQTPRYLIKTRGQQVTLSCSPISGHRSVSWYQQTPGQGLQFLFEYFSETQRNKGNFPGRFSGRQFSNSRSEMNVSTLELGDSALYLCASSPAIRSNEQFFGPGTRLTVL.

The table lists this clone with a few counts. The rearrangement uses TRBV27 and TRBJ1-5; D is perhaps TRBD1 (6 bases). Germline V gene sequence: CDR1 MNHEY, CDR2 SMNVEV (reference sequence). V was trimmed by 7 bases and J by 0 bases, leaving 13 bases between them. The CDR3 totals 15 residues. The CDR3 bases are TGTGCCAGCACCCGACAGGCTAATAGCAATCAGCCCCAGCATTTT. Translation gives CASTRQANSNQPQHF.

The chain carries TRBV5-3 and TRBJ2-7; the match to TRBD1 covers 7 bases. TRBV5-3 carries the ORF label, with uncertain function. The trim removed 3 bases at V and 0 bases at J, leaving 6 bases unmatched. The CDR3 runs to 15 residues. CDR3 coding DNA: TGTGCCAGAAGCTGTACGGGGACAGTCTCCTACGAGCAGTACTTC. Residues: CARSCTGTVSYEQYF.

The chain recombines TRBV24-1 with TRBJ1-2; D might be TRBD1 (6 bases). The CDR3 contains 14 residues. Looked up from germline, CDR1 is KGHDR and CDR2 is SFDVKD. V was clipped by 4 bases and J by 7 bases, with 15 bases between them. The CDR3 protein is CATSDLDRNSGYTF. The CDR3 nucleotides read TGTGCCACCAGTGACCTGGACAGAAACAGTGGCTACACCTTC.

The rearrangement joins TRBV3-1 (or the pseudogene TRBV3-2) to TRBJ2-1; 8 bases line up with TRBD2. This CDR3 comprises 16 residues. The V gene's germline CDR1 is LGHDT and CDR2 YNNKEL (reference sequence). The V and J ends lost 0 bases and 6 bases, in that order; junction bases with no gene match: 7. This CDR3 is CASSQEASGRTNEQFF. CDR3 DNA: TGTGCCAGCAGCCAAGAGGCTAGCGGGCGGACCAATGAGCAGTTCTTC.

The CDR3 nucleotides read TGCGCCAGCAGTGTCTACAGCGGTTTGAGGAACACTGAAGCTTTCTTT. Translation: CASSVYSGLRNTEAFF. The gene calls are TRBV5-1 and TRBJ1-1; D not certain. This CDR3 is 16 amino acids long. Germline loops: CDR1 SGHRS, CDR2 YFSETQ. The ends were cut back, 5 bases at V and 1 base at J, with 18 bases in the middle.

The rearrangement joins TRBV6-1 to TRBJ1-2; a possible D gene is TRBD1 (6 bases). Germline V gene lookup returns CDR1 MNHNS and CDR2 SASEGT. This CDR3 spans 15 amino acids. The V end was cut by 6 bases, the J end by 1 base, with 15 bases between. In DNA form, the CDR3 reads TGTGCCAGCAGACCTATCGGACAGTTTAACTATGGCTACACCTTC. Amino acid sequence: CASRPIGQFNYGYTF.

This rearrangement joins TRBV7-7 to TRBJ2-2; TRBD2 aligns across 10 bases. The trim removed 5 bases at V and 0 bases at J, leaving 3 bases unmatched. Germline V gives CDR1 SSHAT, CDR2 FNYEAQ (reference sequence). CDR3 length: 16 residues. The CDR3 protein is CASSPGLAANTGELFF. CDR3 nucleotides: TGTGCCAGCAGCCCAGGACTAGCGGCGAACACCGGGGAGCTGTTTTTT.

This clone appeared a single time. This CDR3 is CAINQAGHSLGYTF. The CDR3 DNA sequence: TGTGCCATCAATCAGGCGGGGCATTCCCTTGGCTACACCTTC. The chain links TRBV10-3 to TRBJ1-2; D is perhaps TRBD1 (5 bases). From germline, CDR1 is ENHRY and CDR2 SYGVKD. The CDR3 spans 14 residues. Trimming pared 7 bases from V and 7 bases from J, leaving 19 bases between.

CDR3 in amino acids: CASSSGVTTGNEQFF. In nucleotides, the CDR3 is TGCGCCAGCAGCTCCGGAGTGACAACGGGAAATGAGCAGTTCTTC. The chain is built from TRBV4-3 and TRBJ2-1; tentatively, D is TRBD2 (5 bases). The ends were cut back, 5 bases at V and 7 bases at J, with 18 bases in the middle. The germline gives CDR1 LGHNA, CDR2 YSLEER. The CDR3 is 15 residues long.

This clone was recorded only once. The rearrangement joins TRBV19 to TRBJ1-1; the D gene is possibly TRBD1 (6 bases). Trimming took off 7 bases at V and 4 bases at J, with 10 bases between the two ends. The CDR3 covers 12 residues. Germline CDR1 and CDR2: LNHDA and SQIVND (reference sequence). This CDR3 is CASNGQFTEAFF. The CDR3 region has the DNA TGTGCCAGTAACGGACAGTTCACTGAAGCTTTCTTT. Variable domain in full (rest from reference TRBV19 and TRBJ1-1): DGGITQSPKYLFRKEGQNVTLSCEQNLNHDAMYWYRQDPGQGLRLIYYSQIVNDFQKGDIAEGYSVSREKKESFPLTVTSAQKNPTAFYLCASNGQFTEAFFGQGTRLTVV.

The rearrangement uses TRBV6-2 or TRBV6-3 and TRBJ2-3, with TRBD2 as a possible D gene (5 bases). The ends were cut back, 5 bases at V and 6 bases at J, with 9 bases in the middle. Germline CDR1 is MNHEY and CDR2 is SVGEGT. This CDR3 region has 12 residues. CDR3 residues: CASSRGFDTQYF. Here the CDR3 DNA reads TGTGCCAGCAGTCGAGGGTTTGATACGCAGTATTTT.

CDR3 sequence: CASSLTAVRGSRKNTEAFF. The CDR3 coding sequence is TGTGCCAGCAGTTTAACAGCAGTCAGGGGGTCCCGAAAGAACACTGAAGCTTTCTTT. The chain couples TRBV27 to TRBJ1-1; 7 bases map to TRBD1. Germline loops: CDR1 MNHEY, CDR2 SMNVEV (reference sequence). V lost 2 bases to trimming and J lost 1 base; unmatched junction nucleotides: 16. This CDR3 has 19 amino acids.

The chain carries TRBV4-1 and TRBJ1-5; possible D gene TRBD1, 5 bases. The V and J ends lost 5 bases and 7 bases respectively, with 24 bases between them. This CDR3 contains 17 residues. Per the germline V gene, CDR1 is MGHRA and CDR2 is YSYEKL. The CDR3 here is CASSFSLPRGARQPQHF. The CDR3, as DNA: TGCGCCAGCAGCTTCTCCCTCCCTAGGGGCGCGAGACAGCCCCAGCATTTT.

The V call is TRBV28, the J call TRBJ1-2; 8 bases line up with TRBD1. Germline V CDR1 and CDR2: MDHEN, SYDVKM. This CDR3 has 14 residues. Trimming removed 7 bases from V and 2 bases from J; junction bases left unmatched: 6. The CDR3 spells CASNGQGLNYGYTF. CDR3 nucleotides: TGTGCCAGCAACGGACAGGGTCTAAACTATGGCTACACCTTC.

The J gene is TRBJ1-5, the V gene TRBV10-3; 7 bases align to TRBD1. Germline V lookup: CDR1 ENHRY, CDR2 SYGVKD. The CDR3 runs to 17 residues. V shed 3 bases, J shed 5 bases, and the junction held 13 bases outside the gene matches. CDR3 in amino acids: CAISDPSTGSSDQPQHF. The CDR3 nucleotides read TGTGCCATCAGTGATCCCTCGACAGGGAGCAGTGATCAGCCCCAGCATTTT.

The chain uses TRBV11-1 and TRBJ1-2; D is possibly TRBD1 (5 bases). CDR3 length equals 15 residues. Germline CDR1 SGHAT, CDR2 FQDESV (reference sequence). V lost 5 bases and J lost 7, with 20 bases in between. The CDR3 DNA is TGTGCCAGCAGCCCCGCACAGGTTGGTTTGACTGGCTACACCTTC. It encodes CASSPAQVGLTGYTF.